This T cell receptor (beta chain) was identified during a study of post-analysis software for immune sequencing data. V was cut by 5 bases and J by 0 bases, with 14 bases left in between. Germline lookup yields CDR1 LGHNA and CDR2 YSLEER. The CDR3 has 15 residues. Researchers reported that TCR beta cDNA libraries carried unique molecular identifiers. Via MiXCR, TCRdb re-called the PCR reads, giving one row per CDR3 protein. The sample contains a few hundred thousand distinct CDR3 sequences, roughly 35% of which appear only once. For this clonotype: Its antigen is unidentified.

Study conclusions and caveats: Four or five TRBV segments, TRBV5-6, TRBV5-1 and TRBV20-1 among them, were found more frequent in patients than controls. Those with multiple sclerosis, the patient group, showed significantly lower normalized Chao1 diversity than controls.

Sequences were obtained from blood. The rearrangement joins TRBV4-3 to TRBJ2-7; D not resolved. This clonotype originated in a girl aged 10 to 17 with multiple sclerosis. In nucleotides, the CDR3 is TGCGCCAGCAGCGCTCAGGTTACTCTCTCCTACGAGCAGTACTTC. Translation: CASSAQVTLSYEQYF.